These 21 T cell receptor beta chains came from one sample sequenced in a study of STAT5B mutations in CD4+ large granular lymphocyte leukemia. This table comes from immunoSEQ multiplex PCR, and its TCRdb copy is limited to in-frame clones, with some not included. Counted here are 30,000 to 40,000 clones, 88% occurring once; the ten biggest clones make up roughly 0.98%. The sample taken for sequencing was CD4+ T cells from blood buffy coats. These receptors all stem from a human donor in good health.

The chain couples TRBV5-1 to TRBJ1-1, with D tentatively TRBD1 (6 bases). The CDR3 covers 14 residues. Looked up from germline, CDR1 is SGHRS and CDR2 is YFSETQ. Trimming cost V 4 bases and J 4 bases, with 14 bases left between them. The CDR3 DNA reads TGCGCCAGCAGCCCGAGGGGGGAGAGCACTGAAGCTTTCTTT. This encodes CASSPRGESTEAFF.

V and J are TRBV5-1 and TRBJ2-6; no clear D gene. CDR3 length equals 15 residues. Between the trimmed V and J ends, which lost 0 bases and 2 bases, there was a span of 6 bases. Germline assignment: CDR1 SGHRS and CDR2 YFSETQ. CDR3 sequence reads: CASSLVVPGANVLTF. CDR3 sequence (DNA): TGCGCCAGCAGCTTGGTGGTTCCTGGGGCCAACGTCCTGACTTTC. Full variable domain (rest looked up from reference TRBV5-1 and TRBJ2-6): KAGVTQTPRYLIKTRGQQVTLSCSPISGHRSVSWYQQTPGQGLQFLFEYFSETQRNKGNFPGRFSGRQFSNSRSEMNVSTLELGDSALYLCASSLVVPGANVLTFGAGSRLTVL.

The J gene is TRBJ2-3, the V gene TRBV4-3; 13 nucleotides agree with TRBD2. The germline CDR1 and CDR2 sequences are LGHNA and YSLEER. The CDR3 spans 17 residues. The V gene end was trimmed by 0 bases and the J gene end by 3 bases; junction bases not matched to a gene: 3. CDR3 DNA sequence: TGCGCCAGCAGCCAAGATCTACTAGCGGGAGGGACAGATACGCAGTATTTT. Its translation: CASSQDLLAGGTDTQYF.

CDR3 sequence: CAWSRKYRGQNNEQFF. The CDR3 DNA sequence: TGTGCCTGGAGTCGGAAATACAGGGGGCAAAACAATGAGCAGTTCTTC. The chain carries TRBV30 and TRBJ2-1; 9 bases are shared with TRBD1. Per germline, CDR1 GTSNPN and CDR2 SVGIG (reference sequence). The CDR3 covers 16 residues. The ends lost 2 bases at V and 5 bases at J; junction bases unmatched: 10.

This clone was seen once. The V call is TRBV5-4, the J call TRBJ2-5, with 11 bases matching TRBD2. Germline values: CDR1 SGHNT, CDR2 YYREEE (reference sequence). Unmatched junction bases numbered 10, after V lost 4 bases and J lost 5 bases. This CDR3 has 16 residues. This chain's CDR3 is CASSPRLAGKRETQYF. The DNA of the CDR3 is TGTGCCAGCAGCCCCAGACTAGCGGGGAAGAGGGAGACCCAGTACTTC.

The CDR3 spells CASSQDIRGGRNEQFF. As DNA, the CDR3 is TGCGCCAGCAGCCAAGATATTAGAGGGGGTAGAAATGAGCAGTTCTTC. V and J are TRBV4-1 and TRBJ2-1; possible D gene TRBD1, 6 bases. CDR3 size: 16 residues. The germline CDR1 and CDR2 sequences are MGHRA and YSYEKL. V was cut by 0 bases and J by 7 bases, with 16 bases left in between.

The rearrangement links TRBV5-1 to TRBJ2-1, with D possibly matching TRBD1 (6 bases). CDR1 and CDR2 (germline): SGHRS, YFSETQ. V lost 0 bases to trimming and J lost 10 bases, with 20 bases between them. CDR3 length equals 16 residues. CDR3 coding DNA: TGCGCCAGCAGCTTGGTATTTCGGACAGCCACAAGGGAGCAGTTCTTC. It codes for CASSLVFRTATREQFF.

J is TRBJ1-5 and V is TRBV2; D remains unclear. Germline V gene sequence: CDR1 SNHLY, CDR2 FYNNEI. V lost 3 bases to trimming and J lost 5 bases, with 11 bases between them. This CDR3 has 14 residues. The CDR3 nucleotides read TGTGCCAGCAGTGACCAGACCACACATCAGCCCCAGCATTTT. It specifies CASSDQTTHQPQHF.

The J gene is TRBJ2-3, the V gene TRBV4-3; 8 bases line up with TRBD1. Germline CDR1 LGHNA, CDR2 YSLEER. The CDR3 sequence is 15 residues long. J gave up 3 bases and V 4 bases, and 6 bases lay outside the gene matches. CDR3 in amino acids: CASSRGQGATDTQYF. In DNA, the CDR3 is TGCGCCAGCAGCCGCGGACAGGGAGCTACAGATACGCAGTATTTT.

The chain couples TRBV9 to TRBJ2-7, with TRBD1 identical over 8 bases. After removal of 4 bases from V and 0 bases from J, the junction contained 6 bases not matched to a gene. The length of the CDR3 is 15 residues. Germline V gene lookup returns CDR1 SGDLS and CDR2 YYNGEE. This CDR3 reads CASSPGQVSSYEQYF. In DNA, the CDR3 is TGTGCCAGCAGCCCGGGACAGGTCAGCTCCTACGAGCAGTACTTC.

This sequence joins TRBV11-2 and TRBJ2-7; D might be TRBD2 (7 bases). Between the trimmed V and J ends, which lost 2 bases and 3 bases, there was a span of 17 bases. The CDR3 contains 16 residues. Germline values: CDR1 SGHAT, CDR2 FQNNGV. The CDR3 nucleotides read TGTGCCAGCAGCTTAACTTCGGGGGGCCTTTTCTACGAGCAGTACTTC. It encodes CASSLTSGGLFYEQYF. Filled out from reference TRBV11-2 and TRBJ2-7, the complete variable domain reads EAGVAQSPRYKIIEKRQSVAFWCNPISGHATLYWYQQILGQGPKLLIQFQNNGVVDDSQLPKDRFSAERLKGVDSTLKIQPAKLEDSAVYLCASSLTSGGLFYEQYFGPGTRLTVT.

This clone was counted between two and nine times. The chain combines TRBV5-4 with TRBJ1-6; maybe TRBD1 (5 bases). This CDR3 is 16 amino acids long. In germline, CDR1 is SGHNT, CDR2 YYREEE (reference sequence). V gave up 2 bases and J gave up 10 bases, with 19 bases separating them. CDR3 sequence: CASSLVPGGTQSPLHF. The CDR3 coding sequence is TGTGCCAGCAGCTTAGTTCCCGGCGGGACTCAATCACCCCTCCACTTT.

This chain links TRBV11-3 with TRBJ2-5, with D unresolved. With 4 bases removed from V and 2 bases from J, the gap between germline ends came to 2 bases. The CDR3 spans 11 residues. CDR1 is SGHNT and CDR2 is YENEEA in the germline V gene. CDR3 loop: CASSSQETQYF. CDR3 DNA: TGTGCCAGCAGCTCACAAGAGACCCAGTACTTC.

The V gene is TRBV29-1, the J gene TRBJ1-1; D is unresolved. The CDR3 spans 13 residues. Germline CDR1 is SQVTM and CDR2 is ANQGSEA. The V and J ends lost 7 bases and 2 bases respectively, with 14 bases between them. This CDR3 reads CSASDGSNTEAFF. CDR3 nucleotide sequence: TGCAGCGCCTCCGACGGCAGTAACACTGAAGCTTTCTTT.

The V and J genes are TRBV5-1 and TRBJ2-7, with 15 bases that match TRBD2. CDR1 and CDR2 (germline): SGHRS, YFSETQ. CDR3 length: 19 amino acids. Unmatched junction bases numbered 11, after V lost 4 bases and J lost 0 bases. CDR3 amino acids: CASSPPPGLAGGSSYEQYF. The DNA of the CDR3 is TGCGCCAGCAGCCCGCCGCCGGGACTAGCGGGAGGCTCCTCCTACGAGCAGTACTTC.

In DNA form, the CDR3 reads TGTGCCAGCAGCTTGGAGCAGGGCGCCCCGGGGGCCCAGCATTTT. Encoded protein: CASSLEQGAPGAQHF. The rearrangement links TRBV5-5 to TRBJ1-5; possibly TRBD1 for D (5 bases). CDR3 length equals 15 residues. CDR1 and CDR2 (germline): SGHKS, YYEKEE (reference sequence). The V end was cut by 0 bases, the J end by 11 bases, with 18 bases between.

The CDR3 reads CASSPPVRRGYTF. CDR3 nucleotides: TGTGCCAGCAGCCCGCCCGTTCGACGGGGCTACACCTTC. The rearrangement uses TRBV5-8 and TRBJ1-2; no firm D call. Germline CDR1 is SGHTS and CDR2 is YDEGEE. V was cut by 4 bases and J by 8 bases, with 15 bases left in between. CDR3 length: 13 amino acids.

The chain links TRBV18 to TRBJ1-1, with TRBD1 matching 7 bases. The V segment lost 3 bases and the J segment 12 bases; nucleotides outside the gene matches: 10. CDR3 length: 13 amino acids. CDR1 is KGHSH, CDR2 LQKENI, per germline. The CDR3 DNA reads as TGTGCCAGCTCACCTTCCCGGGACAGTGGAACTTTCTTT. Protein sequence: CASSPSRDSGTFF. Based on the CDR3 plus reference TRBV18 and TRBJ1-1, the full variable domain is NAGVMQNPRHLVRRRGQEARLRCSPMKGHSHVYWYRQLPEEGLKFMVYLQKENIIDESGMPKERFSAEFPKEGPSILRIQQVVRGDSAAYFCASSPSRDSGTFFGQGTRLTVV.

The CDR3 DNA reads as TGTGCCAGCAGCCAAGAAGGGACAGGGGGCATCTATGGCTACACCTTC. Protein product: CASSQEGTGGIYGYTF. This chain joins TRBV4-2 and TRBJ1-2; 12 bases match TRBD1. The CDR3 sequence is 16 residues long. V was pared by 0 bases and J by 4 bases, with 3 bases of the junction left unmatched. From germline, CDR1 is LGHNA and CDR2 YNFKEQ.

The V call is TRBV27, the J call TRBJ2-7; D uncertain. Germline assignment: CDR1 MNHEY and CDR2 SMNVEV (reference sequence). The CDR3 has 22 amino acids. Between the trimmed V and J ends, which lost 1 base and 6 bases, there was a span of 37 bases. CDR3 amino acids: CASSLCLSDSRKCIYIHAEQYF. CDR3 bases: TGTGCCAGCAGTTTATGTCTATCCGACTCACGAAAGTGTATTTACATCCACGCCGAGCAGTACTTC.

The V call is TRBV19, the J call TRBJ1-2, with D perhaps TRBD1 (5 bases). Germline V lookup: CDR1 LNHDA, CDR2 SQIVND (reference sequence). V shed 6 bases and J shed 8 bases, with 13 bases lying between them. The CDR3 is made up of 12 amino acids. The CDR3 sequence: CASRQGFRGYTF. The CDR3 DNA reads TGTGCCAGTAGGCAGGGCTTTCGGGGCTACACCTTC.